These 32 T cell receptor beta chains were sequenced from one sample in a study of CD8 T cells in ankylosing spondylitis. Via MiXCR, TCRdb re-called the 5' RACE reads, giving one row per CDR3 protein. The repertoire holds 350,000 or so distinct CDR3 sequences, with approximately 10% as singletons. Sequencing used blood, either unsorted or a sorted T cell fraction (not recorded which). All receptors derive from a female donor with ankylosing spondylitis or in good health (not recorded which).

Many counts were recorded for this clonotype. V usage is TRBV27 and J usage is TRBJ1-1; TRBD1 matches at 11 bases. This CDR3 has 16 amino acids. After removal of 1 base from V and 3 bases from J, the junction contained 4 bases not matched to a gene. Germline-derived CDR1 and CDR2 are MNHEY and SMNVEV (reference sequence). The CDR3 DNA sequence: TGTGCCAGCAGTTTATACGGGACAGGGGGGGACACTGAAGCTTTCTTT. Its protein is CASSLYGTGGDTEAFF.

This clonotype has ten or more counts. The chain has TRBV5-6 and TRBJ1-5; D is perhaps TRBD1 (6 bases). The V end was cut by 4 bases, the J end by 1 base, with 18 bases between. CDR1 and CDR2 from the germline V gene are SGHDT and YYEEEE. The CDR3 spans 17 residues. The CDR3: CASSLRRWGASNQPQHF. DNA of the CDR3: TGTGCCAGCAGCCTGCGGAGATGGGGGGCGAGCAATCAGCCCCAGCATTTT.

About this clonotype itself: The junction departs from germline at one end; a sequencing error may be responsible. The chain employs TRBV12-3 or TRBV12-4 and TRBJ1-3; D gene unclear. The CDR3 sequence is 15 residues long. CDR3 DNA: TGTACCAGCAGTTTAGCGCTGGGTTCTGGAAACACCATATATTTT. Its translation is CTSSLALGSGNTIYF.

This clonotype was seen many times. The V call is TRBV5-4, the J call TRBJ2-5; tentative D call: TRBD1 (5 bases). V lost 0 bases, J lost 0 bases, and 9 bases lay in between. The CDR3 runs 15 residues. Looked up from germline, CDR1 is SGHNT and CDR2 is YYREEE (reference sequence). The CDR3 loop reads CASSLDLGDQETQYF. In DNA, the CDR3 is TGTGCCAGCAGCTTGGATTTAGGGGACCAAGAGACCCAGTACTTC.

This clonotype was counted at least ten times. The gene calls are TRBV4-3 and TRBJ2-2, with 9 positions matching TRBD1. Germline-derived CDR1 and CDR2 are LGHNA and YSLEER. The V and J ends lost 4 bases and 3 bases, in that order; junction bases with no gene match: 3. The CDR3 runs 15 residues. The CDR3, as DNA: TGCGCCAGCAGCCGCGGGACAGGGTACACCGGGGAGCTGTTTTTT. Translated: CASSRGTGYTGELFF.

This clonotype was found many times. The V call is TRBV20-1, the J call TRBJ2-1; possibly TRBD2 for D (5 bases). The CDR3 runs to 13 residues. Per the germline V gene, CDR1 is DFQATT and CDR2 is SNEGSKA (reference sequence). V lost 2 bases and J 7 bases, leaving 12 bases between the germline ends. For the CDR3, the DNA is TGCAGTGCTAGATCGGGGTTTGGAAATGAGCAGTTCTTC. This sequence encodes CSARSGFGNEQFF.

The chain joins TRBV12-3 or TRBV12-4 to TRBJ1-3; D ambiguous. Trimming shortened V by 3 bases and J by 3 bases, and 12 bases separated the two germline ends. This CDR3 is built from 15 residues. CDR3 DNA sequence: TGTGCCAGCAGTTTGTCTGGGTCGTTTGGAAACACCATATATTTT. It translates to CASSLSGSFGNTIYF.

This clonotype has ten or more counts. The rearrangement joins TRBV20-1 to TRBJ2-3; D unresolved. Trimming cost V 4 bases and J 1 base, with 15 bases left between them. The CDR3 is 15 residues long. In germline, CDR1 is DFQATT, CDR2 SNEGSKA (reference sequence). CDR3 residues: CSAIEAGKGTDTQYF. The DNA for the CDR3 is TGCAGTGCTATAGAAGCCGGAAAGGGCACAGATACGCAGTATTTT.

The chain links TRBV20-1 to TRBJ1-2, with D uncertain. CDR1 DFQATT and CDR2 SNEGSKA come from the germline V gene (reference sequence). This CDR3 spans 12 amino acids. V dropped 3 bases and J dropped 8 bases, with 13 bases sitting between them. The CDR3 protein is CSARDGVLGYTF. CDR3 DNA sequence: TGCAGTGCTAGGGACGGCGTTTTGGGCTACACCTTC.

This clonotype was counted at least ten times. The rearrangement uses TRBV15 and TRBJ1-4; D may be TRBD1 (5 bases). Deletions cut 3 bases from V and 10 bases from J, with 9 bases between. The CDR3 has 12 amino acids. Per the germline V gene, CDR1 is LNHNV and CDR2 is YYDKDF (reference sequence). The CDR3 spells CATSRGPAKLFF. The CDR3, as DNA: TGTGCCACCAGCAGGGGGCCCGCAAAACTGTTTTTT.

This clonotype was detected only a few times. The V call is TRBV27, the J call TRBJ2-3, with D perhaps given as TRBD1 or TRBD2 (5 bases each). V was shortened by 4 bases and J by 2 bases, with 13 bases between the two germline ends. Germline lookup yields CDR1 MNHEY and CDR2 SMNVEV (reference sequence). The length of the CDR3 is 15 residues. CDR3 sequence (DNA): TGTGCCAGCAGTTCTCCCTCCGGGGCCACAGATACGCAGTATTTT. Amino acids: CASSSPSGATDTQYF.

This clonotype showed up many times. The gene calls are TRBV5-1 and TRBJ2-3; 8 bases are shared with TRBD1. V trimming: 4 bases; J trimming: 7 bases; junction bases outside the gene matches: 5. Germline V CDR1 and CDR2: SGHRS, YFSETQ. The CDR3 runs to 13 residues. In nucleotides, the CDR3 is TGCGCCAGCAGCATGGACAGGGCAAATACGCAGTATTTT. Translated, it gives CASSMDRANTQYF.

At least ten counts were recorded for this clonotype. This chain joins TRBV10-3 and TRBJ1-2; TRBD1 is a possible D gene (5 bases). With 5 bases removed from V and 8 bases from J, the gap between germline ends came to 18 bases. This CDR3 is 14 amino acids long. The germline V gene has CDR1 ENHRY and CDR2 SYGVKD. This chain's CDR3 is CAISRDSAMRGYTF. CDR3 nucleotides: TGTGCCATCAGTCGGGACTCCGCCATGAGGGGCTACACCTTC.

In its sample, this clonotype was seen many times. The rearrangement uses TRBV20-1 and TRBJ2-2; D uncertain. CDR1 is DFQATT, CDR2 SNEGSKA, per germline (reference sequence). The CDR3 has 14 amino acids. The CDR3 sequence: CSAVQGAVTGELFF. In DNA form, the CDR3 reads TGCAGCGCCGTGCAAGGCGCGGTGACCGGGGAGCTGTTTTTT.

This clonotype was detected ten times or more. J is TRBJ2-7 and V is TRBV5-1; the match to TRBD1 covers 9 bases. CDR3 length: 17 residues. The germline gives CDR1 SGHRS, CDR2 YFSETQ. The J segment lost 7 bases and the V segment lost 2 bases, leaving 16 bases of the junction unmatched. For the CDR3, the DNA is TGCGCCAGCAGCTTAGTCCCGGGACAGGGTCCCATGAGTGAGCAGTACTTC. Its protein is CASSLVPGQGPMSEQYF.

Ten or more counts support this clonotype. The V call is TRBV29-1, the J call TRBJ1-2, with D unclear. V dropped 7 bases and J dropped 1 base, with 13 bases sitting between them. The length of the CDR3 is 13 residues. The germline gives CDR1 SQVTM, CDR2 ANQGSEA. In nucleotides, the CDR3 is TGCAGCGCCTACGAAGACTTTAACTATGGCTACACCTTC. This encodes CSAYEDFNYGYTF.

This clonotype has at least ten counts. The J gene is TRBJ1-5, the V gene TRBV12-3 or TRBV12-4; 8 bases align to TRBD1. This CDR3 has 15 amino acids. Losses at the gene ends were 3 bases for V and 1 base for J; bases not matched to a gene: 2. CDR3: CASSLTGESNQPQHF. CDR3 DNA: TGTGCCAGCAGTTTGACAGGGGAGAGCAATCAGCCCCAGCATTTT.

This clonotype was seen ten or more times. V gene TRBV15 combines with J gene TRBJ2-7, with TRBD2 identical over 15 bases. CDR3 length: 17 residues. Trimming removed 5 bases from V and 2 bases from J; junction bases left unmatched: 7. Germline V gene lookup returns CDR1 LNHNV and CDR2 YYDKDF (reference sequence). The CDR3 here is CATSEGLAGGPTYEQYF. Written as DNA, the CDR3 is TGTGCCACCAGCGAGGGACTAGCGGGAGGACCTACCTACGAGCAGTACTTC.

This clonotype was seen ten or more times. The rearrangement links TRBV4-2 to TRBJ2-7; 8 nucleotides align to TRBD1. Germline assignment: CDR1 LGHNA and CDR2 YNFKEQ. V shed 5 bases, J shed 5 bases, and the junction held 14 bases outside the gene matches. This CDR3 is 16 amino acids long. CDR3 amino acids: CASSSMPHQGADEQYF. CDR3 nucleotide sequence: TGTGCCAGCAGCTCAATGCCGCATCAGGGGGCGGACGAGCAGTACTTC.

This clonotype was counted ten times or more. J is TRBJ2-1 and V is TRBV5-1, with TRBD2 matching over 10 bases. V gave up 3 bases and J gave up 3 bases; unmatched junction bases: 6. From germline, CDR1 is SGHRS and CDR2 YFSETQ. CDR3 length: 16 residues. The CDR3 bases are TGCGCCAGCAGCTATCATACTAGCGGGGTCTACAATGAGCAGTTCTTC. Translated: CASSYHTSGVYNEQFF.

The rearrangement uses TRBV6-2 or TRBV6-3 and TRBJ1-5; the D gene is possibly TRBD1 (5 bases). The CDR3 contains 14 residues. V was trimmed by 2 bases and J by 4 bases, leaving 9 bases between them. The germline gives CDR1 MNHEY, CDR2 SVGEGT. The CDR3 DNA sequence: TGTGCCAGCAGTTACGAATGGGGGAATCAGCCCCAGCATTTT. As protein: CASSYEWGNQPQHF.

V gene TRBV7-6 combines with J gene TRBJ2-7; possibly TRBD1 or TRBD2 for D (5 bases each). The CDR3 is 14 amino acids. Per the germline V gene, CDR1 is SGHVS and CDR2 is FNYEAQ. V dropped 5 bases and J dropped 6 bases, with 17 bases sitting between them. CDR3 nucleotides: TGTGCCAGCAGCCCCCGGGACCGGGGCAGCGAGCAGTACTTC. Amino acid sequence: CASSPRDRGSEQYF.

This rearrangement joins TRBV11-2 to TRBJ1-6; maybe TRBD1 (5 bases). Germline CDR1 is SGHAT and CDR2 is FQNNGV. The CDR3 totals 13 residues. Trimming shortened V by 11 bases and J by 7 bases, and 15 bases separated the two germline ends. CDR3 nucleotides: TGTGCCCGCCGGAAACAGGAAAATTCACCCCTCCACTTT. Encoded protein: CARRKQENSPLHF.

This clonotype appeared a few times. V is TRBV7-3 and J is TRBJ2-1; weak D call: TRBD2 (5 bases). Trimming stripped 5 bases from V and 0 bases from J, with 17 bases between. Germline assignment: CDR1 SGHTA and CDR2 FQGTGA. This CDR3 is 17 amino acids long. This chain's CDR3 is CASSELGRGGSYNEQFF. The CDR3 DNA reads TGTGCCAGCAGCGAACTAGGCCGAGGAGGCTCCTACAATGAGCAGTTCTTC. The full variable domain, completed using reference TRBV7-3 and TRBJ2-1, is GAGVSQTPSNKVTEKGKYVELRCDPISGHTALYWYRQSLGQGPEFLIYFQGTGAADDSGLPNDRFFAVRPEGSVSTLKIQRTERGDSAVYLCASSELGRGGSYNEQFFGPGTRLTVL.

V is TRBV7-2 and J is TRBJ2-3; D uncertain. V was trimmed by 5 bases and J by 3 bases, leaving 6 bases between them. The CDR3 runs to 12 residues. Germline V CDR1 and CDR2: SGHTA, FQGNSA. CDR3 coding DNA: TGTGCCAGCAGCCCCCAGACAGATACGCAGTATTTT. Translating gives CASSPQTDTQYF.

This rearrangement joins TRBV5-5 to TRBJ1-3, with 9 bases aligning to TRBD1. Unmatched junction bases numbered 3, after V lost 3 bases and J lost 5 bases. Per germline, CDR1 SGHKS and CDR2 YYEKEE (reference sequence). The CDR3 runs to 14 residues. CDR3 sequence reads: CASSWTGERNTIYF. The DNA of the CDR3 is TGTGCCAGCAGCTGGACAGGGGAAAGAAACACCATATATTTT.

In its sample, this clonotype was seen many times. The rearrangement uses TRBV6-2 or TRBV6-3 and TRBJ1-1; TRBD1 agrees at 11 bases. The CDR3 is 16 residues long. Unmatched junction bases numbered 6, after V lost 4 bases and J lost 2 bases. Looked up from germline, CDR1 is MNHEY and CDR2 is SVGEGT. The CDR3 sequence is CASSSRTGGLNTEAFF. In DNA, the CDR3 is TGTGCCAGCAGTTCCCGGACAGGGGGCTTAAACACTGAAGCTTTCTTT.

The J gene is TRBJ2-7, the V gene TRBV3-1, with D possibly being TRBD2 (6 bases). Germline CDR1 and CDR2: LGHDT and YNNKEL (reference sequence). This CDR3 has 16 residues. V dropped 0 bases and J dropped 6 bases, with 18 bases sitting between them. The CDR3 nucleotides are TGTGCCAGCAGCCAAGAAGGTCCCGGGAGATTGAGCGAGCAGTACTTC. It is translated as CASSQEGPGRLSEQYF.

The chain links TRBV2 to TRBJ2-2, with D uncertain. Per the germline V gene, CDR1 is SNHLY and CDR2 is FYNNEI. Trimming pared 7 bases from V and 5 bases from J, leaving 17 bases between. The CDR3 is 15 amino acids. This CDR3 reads CASIQSVAGTGELFF. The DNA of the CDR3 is TGTGCCAGCATACAGTCCGTCGCAGGAACCGGGGAGCTGTTTTTT.

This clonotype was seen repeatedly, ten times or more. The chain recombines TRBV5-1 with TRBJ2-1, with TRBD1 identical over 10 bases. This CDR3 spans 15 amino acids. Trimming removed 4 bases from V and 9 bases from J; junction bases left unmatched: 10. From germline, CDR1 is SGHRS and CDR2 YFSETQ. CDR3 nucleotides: TGCGCCAGCAGCCCTAGGACAGGGGGGGGATTTGAGCAGTTCTTC. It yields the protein CASSPRTGGGFEQFF.

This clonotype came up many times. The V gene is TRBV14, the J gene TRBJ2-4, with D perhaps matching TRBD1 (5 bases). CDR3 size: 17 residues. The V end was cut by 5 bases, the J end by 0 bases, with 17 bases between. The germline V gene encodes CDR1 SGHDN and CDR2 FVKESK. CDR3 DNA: TGTGCCAGCAGCGCCAGCCCTCTCAGGGTAGCCAAAAACATTCAGTACTTC. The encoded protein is CASSASPLRVAKNIQYF.

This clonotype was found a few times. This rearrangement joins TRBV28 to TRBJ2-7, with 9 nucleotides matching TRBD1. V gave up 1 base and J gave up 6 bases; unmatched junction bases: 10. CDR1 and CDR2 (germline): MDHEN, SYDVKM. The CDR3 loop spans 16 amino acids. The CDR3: CASSLSLGTGSGEQYF. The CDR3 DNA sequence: TGTGCCAGCAGTTTATCCCTCGGGACAGGGTCAGGCGAGCAGTACTTC.